Listed below are T cell receptor beta chains from one sample, sequenced in a study of cytomegalovirus exposure and HLA in healthy donors. The assay was immunoSEQ multiplex PCR, and TCRdb's table has in-frame clones only and misses some. Counted here are under 200,000 clones, 80% to 90% occurring once; the ten biggest clones make up about 9.3%. The specimen was PBMCs. The receptors derive from a man aged 18 to 30 in good health and CMV-seropositive. The CDR3 runs from the conserved cysteine through the conserved F or W. A D gene is named only where the DNA matches it firmly. Where a row states a size, it is once, few, many or the class of an expanded clone; other rows omit it.

clone_size j_call v_call d_call cdr3_nt cdr3_aa
once TRBJ2-3 TRBV2 NA TGTGCCAGCAGTGAAGGTCAGGCTAGCACAGATACGCAGTATTTT CASSEGQASTDTQYF
NA TRBJ2-1 TRBV30 TRBD2 TGTGCCTGGAGGGAAATGCGACTAGCGGGGGGGAGGAGGTCCTACAATGAGCAGTTCTTC CAWREMRLAGGRRSYNEQFF
NA TRBJ1-4 TRBV4-1 NA TGCGCCAGCAGCCAAGCCCCCCAGGGGAAGAATGAAAAACTGTTTTTT CASSQAPQGKNEKLFF
few TRBJ2-3 TRBV6-6 NA TGTGCCAGCACGAGGGCAGATACGCAGTATTTT CASTRADTQYF
NA TRBJ2-7 TRBV2 NA TGTGCCAGCAGGGAAGACGCCGGCTCCTACGAGCAGTACTTC CASREDAGSYEQYF
NA TRBJ2-4 TRBV7-6 NA TGTGCCAGCAGCTTAAGGGGAGGACTACAACTAGCCAAAAACATTCAGTACTTC CASSLRGGLQLAKNIQYF
NA TRBJ2-5 TRBV7-8 NA TGTGCCAGCAGCGCCACAGGGATCAGAGAGACCCAGTACTTC CASSATGIRETQYF
NA TRBJ2-4 TRBV5-4 NA TGTGCCAGCAGCTTGGGAGTAGCGAGACGGCGCCAGGACATTCAGTACTTC CASSLGVARRRQDIQYF
NA TRBJ2-7 TRBV30 TRBD1 TGTGCCTGGACAGGGGGCTACGAGCAGTACTTC CAWTGGYEQYF
NA TRBJ2-7 TRBV6-5 NA TGTGCCAGCACAAGAGGCTTCGGGGAGCAGTACTTC CASTRGFGEQYF
NA TRBJ2-2 TRBV15 NA TGTGCCACGAAATCAGGATACACCGGGGAGCTGTTTTTT CATKSGYTGELFF
NA TRBJ2-2 TRBV6-5 NA TGTGCCACCCGGGCCCTGACTAGGAACACCGGGGAGCTGTTTTTT CATRALTRNTGELFF
NA TRBJ2-1 TRBV2 TRBD2 TGTGCCAGCAGTGACCCCAGCGGGGGGGCCGATGAGCAGTTCTTC CASSDPSGGADEQFF
NA TRBJ2-5 TRBV5-1 NA TGCGCCAGCAGTAGGCGGGCTAGGGAGACCCAGTACTTC CASSRRARETQYF
NA TRBJ2-1 TRBV25-1 TRBD1 TGTGCCAGCAGTGGAGGGACAGGGGCGTGGAATGAGCAGTTCTTC CASSGGTGAWNEQFF
once TRBJ2-1 TRBV9 TRBD2 TGTGCCAGCAGCGTAGGTCTTAGCGGGGGGCAAGTGCAGTTCTTC CASSVGLSGGQVQFF
NA TRBJ2-7 TRBV27 NA TGTGCCAGCAGTTTAATCGGGGGAACAGACGAGCAGTACTTC CASSLIGGTDEQYF